This TCR beta chain is drawn from a study of T cells in Graves' hyperthyroidism and ophthalmopathy. General study points: A model built on 13 V-J features separated ophthalmopathy from stable hyperthyroidism.

Germline CDR1 and CDR2: LNHDA and SQIVND (reference sequence). V lost 5 bases, J lost 6 bases, and 3 bases stayed unmatched. This CDR3 is built from 13 residues. The source material, RNA transcripts, was used to amplify TCR beta CDR3 regions. Primed by the HTBI set, a first-round RT-PCR was run on the TCR CDR3. MiXCR, run by TCRdb on the multiplex PCR reads, gives a single entry per CDR3 protein. Of 200,000 to 250,000 distinct CDR3 sequences in the sample, about 25% are singletons; the top ten hold 30% to 40%. This clonotype was observed many times. Its antigen is not identified. Exclusion followed for patients with uncontrolled infection, other autoimmune disease, pregnancy or lactation.

The TCR comes from a woman aged 40 to 50 with Graves' ophthalmopathy. The chain joins TRBV19 to TRBJ2-2; 7 positions match TRBD1. The sample consisted of blood. The CDR3 region is CASSAQGAGELFF. CDR3 in DNA: TGTGCCAGTAGTGCGCAGGGGGCCGGGGAGCTGTTTTTT.